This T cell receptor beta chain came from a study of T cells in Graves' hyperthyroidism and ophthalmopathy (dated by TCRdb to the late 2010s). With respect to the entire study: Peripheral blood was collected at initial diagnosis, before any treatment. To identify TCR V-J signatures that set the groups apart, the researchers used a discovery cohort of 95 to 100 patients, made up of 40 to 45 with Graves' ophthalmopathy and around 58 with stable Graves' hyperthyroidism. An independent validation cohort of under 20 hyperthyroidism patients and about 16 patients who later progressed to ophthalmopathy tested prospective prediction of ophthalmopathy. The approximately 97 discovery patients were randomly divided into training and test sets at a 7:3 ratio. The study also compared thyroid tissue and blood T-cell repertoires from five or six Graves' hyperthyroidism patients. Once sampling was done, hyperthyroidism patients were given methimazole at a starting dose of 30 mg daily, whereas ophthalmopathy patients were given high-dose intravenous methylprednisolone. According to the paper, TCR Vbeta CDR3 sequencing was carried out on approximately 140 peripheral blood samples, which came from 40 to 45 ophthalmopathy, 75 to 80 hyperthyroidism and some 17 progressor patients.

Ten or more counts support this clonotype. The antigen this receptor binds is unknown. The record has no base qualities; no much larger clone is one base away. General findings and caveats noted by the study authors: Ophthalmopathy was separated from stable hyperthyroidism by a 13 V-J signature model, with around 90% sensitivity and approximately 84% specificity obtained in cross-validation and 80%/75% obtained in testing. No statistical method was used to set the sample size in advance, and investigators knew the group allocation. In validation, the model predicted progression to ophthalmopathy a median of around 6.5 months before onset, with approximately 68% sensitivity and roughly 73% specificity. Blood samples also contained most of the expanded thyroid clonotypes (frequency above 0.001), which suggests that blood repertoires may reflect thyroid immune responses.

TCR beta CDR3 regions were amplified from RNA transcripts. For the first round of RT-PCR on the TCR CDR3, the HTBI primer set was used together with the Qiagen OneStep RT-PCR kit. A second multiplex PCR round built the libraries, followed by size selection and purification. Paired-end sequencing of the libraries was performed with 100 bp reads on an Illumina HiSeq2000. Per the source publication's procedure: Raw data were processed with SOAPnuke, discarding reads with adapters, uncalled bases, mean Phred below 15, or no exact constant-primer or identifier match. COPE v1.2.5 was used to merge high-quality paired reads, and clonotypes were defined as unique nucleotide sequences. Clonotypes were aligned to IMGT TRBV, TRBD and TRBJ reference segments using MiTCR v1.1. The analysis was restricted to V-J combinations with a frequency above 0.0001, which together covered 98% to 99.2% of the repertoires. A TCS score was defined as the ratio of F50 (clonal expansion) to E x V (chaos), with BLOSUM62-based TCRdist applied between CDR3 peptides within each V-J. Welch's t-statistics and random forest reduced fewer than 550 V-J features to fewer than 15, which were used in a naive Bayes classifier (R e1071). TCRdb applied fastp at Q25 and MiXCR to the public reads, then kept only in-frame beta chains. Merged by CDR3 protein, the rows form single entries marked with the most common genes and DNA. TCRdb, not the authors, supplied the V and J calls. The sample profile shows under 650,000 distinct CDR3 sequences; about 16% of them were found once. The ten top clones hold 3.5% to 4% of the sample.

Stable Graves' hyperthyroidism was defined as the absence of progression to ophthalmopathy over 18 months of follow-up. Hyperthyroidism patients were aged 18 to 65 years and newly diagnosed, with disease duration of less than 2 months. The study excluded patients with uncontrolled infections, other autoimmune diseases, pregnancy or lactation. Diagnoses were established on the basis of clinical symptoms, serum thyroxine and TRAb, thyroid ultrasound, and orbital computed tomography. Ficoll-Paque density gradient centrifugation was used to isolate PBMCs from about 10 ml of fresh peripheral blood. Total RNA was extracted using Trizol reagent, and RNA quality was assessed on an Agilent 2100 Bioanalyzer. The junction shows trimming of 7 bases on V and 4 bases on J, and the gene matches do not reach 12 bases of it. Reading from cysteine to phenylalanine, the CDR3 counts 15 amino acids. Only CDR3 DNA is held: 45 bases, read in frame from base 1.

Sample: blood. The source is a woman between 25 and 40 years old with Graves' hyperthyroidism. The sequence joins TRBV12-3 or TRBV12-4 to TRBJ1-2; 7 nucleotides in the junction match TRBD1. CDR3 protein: CASTHRTGTTYGYTF. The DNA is TGTGCCAGCACCCATCGGACAGGAACTACCTATGGCTACACCTTC.